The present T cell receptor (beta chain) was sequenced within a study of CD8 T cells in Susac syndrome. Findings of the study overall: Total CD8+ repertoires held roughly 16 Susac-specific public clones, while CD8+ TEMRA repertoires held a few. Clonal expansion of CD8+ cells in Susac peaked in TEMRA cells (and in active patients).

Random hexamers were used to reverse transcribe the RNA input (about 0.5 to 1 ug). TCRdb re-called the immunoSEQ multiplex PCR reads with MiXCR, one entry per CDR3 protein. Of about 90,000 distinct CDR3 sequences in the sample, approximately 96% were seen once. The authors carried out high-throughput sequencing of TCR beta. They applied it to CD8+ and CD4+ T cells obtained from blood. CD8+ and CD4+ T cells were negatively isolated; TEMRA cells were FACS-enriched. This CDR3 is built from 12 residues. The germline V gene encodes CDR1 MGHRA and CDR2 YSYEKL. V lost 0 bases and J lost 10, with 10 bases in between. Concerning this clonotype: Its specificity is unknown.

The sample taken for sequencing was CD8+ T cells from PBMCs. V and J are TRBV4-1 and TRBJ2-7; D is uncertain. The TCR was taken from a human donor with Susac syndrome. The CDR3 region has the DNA TGCGCCAGCAGCCAAGAGGCCGGCCCCCAGTACTTC. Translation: CASSQEAGPQYF.